Presented here are 26 T cell receptor beta chains from one specimen sequenced in a study of T cell changes during pregnancy in multiple sclerosis. Generated by immunoSEQ multiplex PCR, the TCRdb table keeps only in-frame clones and is missing some. The sample lists 93,000 or so clones, approximately 89% seen once, with approximately 0.97% in the top ten. The input for sequencing was peripheral blood, taken before pregnancy. These receptors all stem from a female donor with multiple sclerosis, enrolled in a pregnancy study.

The chain couples TRBV6-5 to TRBJ2-1; no firm D call. From germline, CDR1 is MNHEY and CDR2 SVGAGI. V lost 6 bases to trimming and J lost 6 bases, with 15 bases between them. This CDR3 contains 14 residues. The DNA of the CDR3 is TGTGCCAGCAGCCCGTCCGCAGGCGTCAATGAGCAGTTCTTC. It specifies CASSPSAGVNEQFF.

The chain carries TRBV9 and TRBJ2-5; possibly TRBD1 for D (5 bases). V was shortened by 0 bases and J by 4 bases, with 7 bases between the two germline ends. The CDR3 loop spans 13 amino acids. Germline V gives CDR1 SGDLS, CDR2 YYNGEE. This CDR3 is CASSVGGLETQYF. The CDR3 DNA reads TGTGCCAGCAGCGTAGGGGGCTTAGAGACCCAGTACTTC.

The genes are TRBV5-1 and TRBJ2-7; tentative D call: TRBD1 (6 bases). CDR3 length: 16 residues. Germline CDR1 is SGHRS and CDR2 is YFSETQ. V lost 7 bases, J lost 3 bases, and 23 bases lay in between. The chain's CDR3 is CASSTGDMRGDYEQYF. The CDR3 region has the DNA TGCGCCAGCTCAACCGGGGACATGAGGGGCGACTACGAGCAGTACTTC. The full variable domain, its missing parts supplied by reference TRBV5-1 and TRBJ2-7, is KAGVTQTPRYLIKTRGQQVTLSCSPISGHRSVSWYQQTPGQGLQFLFEYFSETQRNKGNFPGRFSGRQFSNSRSEMNVSTLELGDSALYLCASSTGDMRGDYEQYFGPGTRLTVT.

The chain joins TRBV15 to TRBJ2-1; D possibly corresponds to TRBD1 (6 bases). V shed 5 bases and J shed 9 bases, with 11 bases lying between them. Germline lookup yields CDR1 LNHNV and CDR2 YYDKDF (reference sequence). The CDR3 loop spans 12 amino acids. The CDR3: CATSPRGGEQFF. CDR3 nucleotides: TGTGCCACCAGCCCCAGGGGCGGTGAGCAGTTCTTC.

In DNA, the CDR3 is TGTGCCAGCAGTTACTCTGGGACAGGCCCAACCGGCTACACCTTC. Its protein is CASSYSGTGPTGYTF. The chain joins TRBV6-5 to TRBJ1-2, with 8 bases that match TRBD1. The CDR3 has 15 amino acids. Germline V gene data show CDR1 as MNHEY and CDR2 as SVGAGI. V was clipped by 0 bases and J by 8 bases; unmatched bases: 8.

The gene calls are TRBV27 and TRBJ2-3, with TRBD2 matching over 8 bases. The V and J ends lost 7 bases and 7 bases, in that order; junction bases with no gene match: 10. The CDR3 has 14 residues. CDR1 MNHEY and CDR2 SMNVEV come from the germline V gene (reference sequence). The CDR3, as DNA: TGTGCCAGCAACCCCGCGGGAGGTGTAAATACGCAGTATTTT. This encodes CASNPAGGVNTQYF.

This clone was found once. The chain has TRBV19 and TRBJ1-5, with unresolved D. In germline, CDR1 is LNHDA, CDR2 SQIVND (reference sequence). The CDR3 consists of 17 residues. Trimming took 6 bases from V and 0 from J, leaving 18 bases between them. DNA for the CDR3: TGTGCCAGTAGCCCCGGAGGCAGGAGATTTAGCAATCAGCCCCAGCATTTT. Protein sequence: CASSPGGRRFSNQPQHF.

The gene calls are TRBV6-6 and TRBJ1-1, with 10 nucleotides matching TRBD1. CDR1 is MNHNY and CDR2 is SVGAGI in the germline V gene (reference sequence). Unmatched junction bases numbered 1, after V lost 5 bases and J lost 4 bases. This CDR3 spans 13 amino acids. CDR3 loop: CASSDRGRTEAFF. For the CDR3, the DNA is TGTGCCAGCAGTGACAGGGGGCGCACTGAAGCTTTCTTT.

The rearrangement joins TRBV9 to TRBJ2-7; weak D call: TRBD1 (5 bases). The V gene lost 0 bases and the J gene lost 0 bases, with 10 bases spanning the gap. Germline values: CDR1 SGDLS, CDR2 YYNGEE. The CDR3 has 15 amino acids. CDR3 protein: CASSVGGRSSYEQYF. The CDR3 DNA sequence: TGTGCCAGCAGCGTAGGGGGCCGAAGCTCCTACGAGCAGTACTTC.

The rearrangement links TRBV9 to TRBJ2-7, with D possibly TRBD2 on 5 matching bases. The CDR3 has 13 amino acids. Trimming removed 0 bases at V and 1 base at J, with 5 bases between. Per germline, CDR1 SGDLS and CDR2 YYNGEE. DNA for the CDR3: TGTGCCAGCAGCGTAGGGGAGTCCTACGAGCAGTACTTC. Translating gives CASSVGESYEQYF.

The V call is TRBV9, the J call TRBJ1-2, with 8 nucleotides matching TRBD1. V lost 3 bases to trimming and J lost 3 bases; unmatched junction nucleotides: 7. This CDR3 contains 15 residues. The germline CDR1 and CDR2 sequences are SGDLS and YYNGEE. Written as DNA, the CDR3 is TGTGCCAGCAGCGCTAAGGCGGGACAGGACTATGGCTACACCTTC. Translating gives CASSAKAGQDYGYTF.

Notes on this clone: The same CDR3 also results from other DNA sequences found in this sample. The chain carries TRBV11-3 and TRBJ1-3, with 9 bases fitting TRBD1. The CDR3 spans 15 residues. V was clipped by 5 bases and J by 2 bases; unmatched bases: 4. Germline assignment: CDR1 SGHNT and CDR2 YENEEA. CDR3 sequence (DNA): TGTGCCAGCAGCCCGGGACAGGGACCTGGAAACACCATATATTTT. It is translated as CASSPGQGPGNTIYF.

This sequence joins TRBV6-1 and TRBJ2-1; 10 positions match TRBD2. CDR1 and CDR2 (germline): MNHNS, SASEGT. CDR3 length: 15 residues. J lost 0 bases, V lost 5 bases, and 1 base had no gene match. CDR3 protein: CASSSGRASYNEQFF. The CDR3 bases are TGTGCCAGCAGTAGCGGGAGGGCCTCCTACAATGAGCAGTTCTTC.

The chain uses TRBV5-8 and TRBJ1-2; D is unclear. This CDR3 region has 14 residues. The V and J ends lost 0 bases and 4 bases respectively, with 10 bases between them. Germline assignment: CDR1 SGHTS and CDR2 YDEGEE. The CDR3, as DNA: TGTGCCAGCAGCTTGGAGGAGGGCCTCTATGGCTACACCTTC. Residues: CASSLEEGLYGYTF.

The chain links TRBV19 to TRBJ1-2, with D tentatively TRBD1 (6 bases). This CDR3 has 17 amino acids. V lost 10 bases and J lost 4, with 28 bases in between. CDR1 is LNHDA and CDR2 is SQIVND in the germline V gene (reference sequence). The CDR3 protein is CAIRKTGGGGPFYGYTF. The CDR3, as DNA: TGTGCCATTCGTAAGACGGGGGGCGGCGGTCCCTTCTATGGCTACACCTTC. Filled out from reference TRBV19 and TRBJ1-2, the complete variable domain reads DGGITQSPKYLFRKEGQNVTLSCEQNLNHDAMYWYRQDPGQGLRLIYYSQIVNDFQKGDIAEGYSVSREKKESFPLTVTSAQKNPTAFYLCAIRKTGGGGPFYGYTFGSGTRLTVV.

The chain carries TRBV28 and TRBJ1-2; 9 positions match TRBD1. The V gene's germline CDR1 is MDHEN and CDR2 SYDVKM. The CDR3 is 15 residues long. With V trimmed by 5 bases and J by 8 bases, 12 bases remained unmatched. In nucleotides, the CDR3 is TGTGCCAGCAGTAACAAGGGACAGGGTCGTCGAGGCTACACCTTC. Its translation is CASSNKGQGRRGYTF.

Only one count was recorded for this clone. This sequence joins TRBV2 and TRBJ1-2; TRBD1 aligns across 9 bases. The CDR3 sequence is 14 residues long. Germline V gene lookup returns CDR1 SNHLY and CDR2 FYNNEI. The J segment lost 5 bases and the V segment lost 4 bases, leaving 5 bases of the junction unmatched. The CDR3 nucleotides read TGTGCCAGCAGTGGAGACAGGGGGGTTTATGGCTACACCTTC. As protein: CASSGDRGVYGYTF. The full variable domain, in which reference TRBV2 and TRBJ1-2 provide the parts outside the CDR3, is EPEVTQTPSHQVTQMGQEVILRCVPISNHLYFYWYRQILGQKVEFLVSFYNNEISEKSEIFDDQFSVERPDGSNFTLKIRSTKLEDSAMYFCASSGDRGVYGYTFGSGTRLTVV.

This clone appeared a few times. The chain couples TRBV27 to TRBJ1-1; tentative D call: TRBD1 (5 bases). This CDR3 region has 17 residues. Trimming stripped 6 bases from V and 5 bases from J, with 25 bases between. The germline gives CDR1 MNHEY, CDR2 SMNVEV (reference sequence). As DNA, the CDR3 is TGTGCCAGCAGACTCCGCCAGGGAAAGCACCTTGGTACTGAAGCTTTCTTT. This codes for CASRLRQGKHLGTEAFF.

This chain joins TRBV5-1 and TRBJ2-6, with TRBD2 matching 12 bases. Germline V gene lookup returns CDR1 SGHRS and CDR2 YFSETQ. V gave up 3 bases and J gave up 1 base; unmatched junction bases: 23. The CDR3 has 24 amino acids. The CDR3 spells CASSSPGVGDQTSGRGSGANVLTF. CDR3 sequence (DNA): TGCGCCAGCAGCTCCCCAGGGGTGGGCGACCAGACTAGCGGGAGAGGGTCTGGGGCCAACGTCCTGACTTTC.

The chain carries TRBV30 and TRBJ2-5; 8 positions match TRBD1. The last part of the DNA fits TRBJ2-7 better; the J call may be wrong. This CDR3 contains 13 residues. CDR1 GTSNPN and CDR2 SVGIG come from the germline V gene (reference sequence). The DNA for the CDR3 is TGTGCCTGGACAAGAGACAGGGGATACGAGCAGTACTTC. This translates into CAWTRDRGYEQYF.

The chain joins TRBV9 to TRBJ1-1; TRBD1 aligns across 10 bases. With V trimmed by 3 bases and J by 0 bases, 2 bases remained unmatched. Germline V gives CDR1 SGDLS, CDR2 YYNGEE. The CDR3 loop spans 15 amino acids. The DNA for the CDR3 is TGTGCCAGCAGCGCGGGACAGGGGTTGAACACTGAAGCTTTCTTT. It yields the protein CASSAGQGLNTEAFF.

This chain uses TRBV14 with TRBJ1-1; D may be TRBD1 (5 bases). V lost 1 base to trimming and J lost 10 bases, with 7 bases between them. Germline V gives CDR1 SGHDN, CDR2 FVKESK. This CDR3 comprises 11 residues. The CDR3 is CASSQGQPAFF. CDR3 sequence (DNA): TGTGCCAGCAGCCAAGGACAGCCAGCTTTCTTT.

The chain employs TRBV6-1 and TRBJ1-4; TRBD1 matches 9 bases. This CDR3 contains 15 residues. Looked up from germline, CDR1 is MNHNS and CDR2 is SASEGT. V shed 4 bases, J shed 8 bases, and the junction held 8 bases outside the gene matches. The CDR3 sequence: CASSGTGGVGEKLFF. CDR3 sequence (DNA): TGTGCCAGCAGTGGAACAGGGGGCGTCGGAGAAAAACTGTTTTTT.

The gene calls are TRBV5-4 and TRBJ1-5; 7 nucleotides line up with TRBD1. This CDR3 is built from 14 residues. After removal of 4 bases from V and 3 bases from J, the junction contained 4 bases not matched to a gene. CDR1 is SGHNT, CDR2 YYREEE, per germline (reference sequence). The CDR3 region is CASSRQGVNQPQHF. The CDR3 DNA sequence: TGTGCCAGCAGCAGACAGGGAGTCAATCAGCCCCAGCATTTT. The entire variable domain, with the rest obtained from reference TRBV5-4 and TRBJ1-5, is as follows: ETGVTQSPTHLIKTRGQQVTLRCSSQSGHNTVSWYQQALGQGPQFIFQYYREEENGRGNFPPRFSGLQFPNYSSELNVNALELDDSALYLCASSRQGVNQPQHFGDGTRLSIL.

In its sample, this clone was seen once. The chain has TRBV13 and TRBJ1-1; 8 bases line up with TRBD1. The V and J ends lost 5 bases and 8 bases, in that order; junction bases with no gene match: 4. Germline V gene data show CDR1 as PRHDT and CDR2 as FYEKMQ (reference sequence). The length of the CDR3 is 12 residues. The CDR3 DNA reads TGTGCCAGCAGCGTCACAGGGGGGGAAGCTTTCTTT. Translated: CASSVTGGEAFF. Based on the CDR3 plus reference TRBV13 and TRBJ1-1, the full variable domain is AAGVIQSPRHLIKEKRETATLKCYPIPRHDTVYWYQQGPGQDPQFLISFYEKMQSDKGSIPDRFSAQQFSDYHSELNMSSLELGDSALYFCASSVTGGEAFFGQGTRLTVV.

The genes are TRBV6-5 and TRBJ1-6; D gene ambiguous. The CDR3 has 14 residues. The germline V gene encodes CDR1 MNHEY and CDR2 SVGAGI. Trimming stripped 5 bases from V and 5 bases from J, with 10 bases between. The CDR3 loop is CASSTRIDNSPLHF. DNA of the CDR3: TGTGCCAGCAGTACCCGTATAGATAATTCACCCCTCCACTTT.